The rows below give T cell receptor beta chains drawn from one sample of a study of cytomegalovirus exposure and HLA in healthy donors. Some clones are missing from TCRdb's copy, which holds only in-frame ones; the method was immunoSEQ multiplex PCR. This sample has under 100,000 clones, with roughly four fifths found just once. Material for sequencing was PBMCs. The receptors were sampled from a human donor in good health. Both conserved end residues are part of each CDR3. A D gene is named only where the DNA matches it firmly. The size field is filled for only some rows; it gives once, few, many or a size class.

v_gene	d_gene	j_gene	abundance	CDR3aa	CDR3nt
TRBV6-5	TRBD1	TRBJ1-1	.	CASSRTGGRAAFF	TGTGCCAGCAGCAGGACAGGGGGGCGGGCAGCTTTCTTT
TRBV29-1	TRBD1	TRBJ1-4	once	CSVAGNRGGEKLFF	TGCAGCGTTGCTGGGAACAGGGGGGGTGAAAAACTGTTTTTT
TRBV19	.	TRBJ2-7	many	CASSLTGILNEQYF	TGTGCCAGTAGTTTAACAGGGATTTTGAACGAGCAGTACTTC
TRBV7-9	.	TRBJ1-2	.	CASSLVPPGAYGYTF	TGTGCCAGCAGCTTAGTTCCCCCAGGGGCCTATGGCTACACCTTC
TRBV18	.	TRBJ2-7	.	CASSRPGRIDEQYF	TGTGCCAGCTCACGGCCGGGTCGAATTGACGAGCAGTACTTC
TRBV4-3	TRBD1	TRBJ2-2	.	CASSRRTGGSLPNTGELFF	TGCGCCAGCAGCCGGCGGACAGGGGGATCCCTTCCAAACACCGGGGAGCTGTTTTTT
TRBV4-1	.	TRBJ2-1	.	CASSQDTGMEQFF	TGCGCCAGCAGCCAAGATACAGGGATGGAGCAGTTCTTC
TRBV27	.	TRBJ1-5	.	CASSSGLLVSNQPQHF	TGTGCCAGCAGTTCAGGCCTACTCGTAAGCAATCAGCCCCAGCATTTT
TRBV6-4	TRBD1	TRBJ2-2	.	CASSASTGGIGGELFF	TGTGCCAGCAGTGCGTCGACAGGGGGCATTGGCGGGGAGCTGTTTTTT
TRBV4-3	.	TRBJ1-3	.	CANPRGGNTIYF	TGCGCCAACCCTAGGGGAGGAAACACCATATATTTT
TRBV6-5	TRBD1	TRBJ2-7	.	CASAKVDRGVGEQYF	TGTGCCAGCGCCAAAGTGGACAGGGGGGTTGGCGAGCAGTACTTC
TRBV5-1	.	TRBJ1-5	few	CASSPEGGGHQPQHF	TGCGCCAGCAGCCCTGAGGGGGGGGGCCACCAGCCCCAGCATTTT
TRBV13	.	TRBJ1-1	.	CASKRNQVNTEAFF	TGTGCCAGCAAGAGGAATCAAGTGAACACTGAAGCTTTCTTT
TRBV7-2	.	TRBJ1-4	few	CASSIGRGNEKLFF	TGTGCCAGCAGCATCGGGCGGGGTAATGAAAAACTGTTTTTT
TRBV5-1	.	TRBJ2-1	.	CASSLDRSSSSWFF	TGCGCCAGCAGCTTGGACAGATCTTCATCTTCGTGGTTCTTC
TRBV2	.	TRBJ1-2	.	CASDVTGLANYGYTF	TGTGCCAGCGACGTAACAGGGCTAGCTAACTATGGCTACACCTTC
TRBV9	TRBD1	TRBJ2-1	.	CASSATGQGRYEQFF	TGTGCCAGCAGCGCAACAGGACAGGGGAGGTATGAGCAGTTCTTC
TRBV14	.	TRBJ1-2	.	CASSQGLVNYGYTF	TGTGCCAGCAGCCAAGGGCTGGTGAACTATGGCTACACCTTC
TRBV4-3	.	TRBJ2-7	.	CASKQGTSWDEQYF	TGCGCCAGCAAACAGGGCACCTCTTGGGACGAGCAGTACTTC
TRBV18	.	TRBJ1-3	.	CASSPRGEGNTIYF	TGTGCCAGCTCACCGCGGGGGGAAGGAAACACCATATATTTT
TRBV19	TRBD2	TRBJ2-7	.	CASSIVGWTSGTTIEQYF	TGTGCCAGTAGTATAGTCGGTTGGACTAGCGGTACTACGATAGAGCAGTACTTC
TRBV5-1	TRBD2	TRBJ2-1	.	CASRLSGGNYNEQFF	TGCGCCAGCAGATTGAGCGGGGGAAACTACAATGAGCAGTTCTTC
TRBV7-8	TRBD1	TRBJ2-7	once	CASRPTGQGAYEQYF	TGTGCCAGCAGGCCGACGGGACAGGGGGCCTACGAGCAGTACTTC
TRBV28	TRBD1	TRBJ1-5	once	CASSFDRDRAQPQHF	TGTGCCAGCAGTTTTGACCGGGACAGGGCCCAGCCCCAGCATTTT
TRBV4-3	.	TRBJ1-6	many	CASSQDFGNSPLHF	TGCGCCAGCAGCCAAGACTTCGGGAATTCACCCCTCCACTTT
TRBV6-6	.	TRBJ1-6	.	CASSLRQSSYNSPLHF	TGTGCCAGCAGCCTCAGACAGAGCTCCTATAATTCACCCCTCCACTTT
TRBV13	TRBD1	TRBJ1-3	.	CASSEPRTGSGNTIYF	TGTGCCAGCAGCGAACCAAGGACAGGCTCTGGAAACACCATATATTTT
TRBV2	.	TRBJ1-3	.	CASTHGPLSGNTIYF	TGTGCCAGCACCCACGGTCCCCTCTCTGGAAACACCATATATTTT
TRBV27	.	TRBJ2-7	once	CASRGGGTENYEQYF	TGTGCCAGCCGAGGCGGGGGGACAGAAAACTACGAGCAGTACTTC
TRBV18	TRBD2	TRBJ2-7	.	CASSPRELAGRSYEQYF	TGTGCCAGCTCACCACGGGAACTAGCGGGACGCTCCTACGAGCAGTACTTC
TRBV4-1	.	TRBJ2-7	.	CASSQEVVGRDQWPYEQYF	TGCGCCAGCAGCCAAGAAGTCGTCGGGCGGGATCAATGGCCCTACGAGCAGTACTTC